Listed below are T cell receptor beta chains from one sample, sequenced in a study of regulatory T cells in long-lasting Graves disease. MiXCR was run by TCRdb on the multiplex PCR reads, yielding one entry per CDR3 protein. The top ten clones hold 18% of a sample with approximately 350,000 distinct CDR3 sequences, about 12% of them seen once. This sample also appeared in a second study, on T cells in Graves' hyperthyroidism and ophthalmopathy.

This specimen consisted of peripheral blood mononuclear cells (PBMCs), obtained at new diagnosis, from a patient treated with antithyroid drugs. Receptors originate from a woman between 18 and 29 years old with Graves disease. Each CDR3 is given without its conserved first and last residue. A D gene is named only where the DNA matches it firmly.

j_call,v_call,d_call,cdr3_aa
TRBJ2-1,TRBV27,.,ASGTGRSYNEQF
TRBJ1-1,TRBV27,TRBD1,ASSLSPGQLTEAF
TRBJ1-5,TRBV6-1,TRBD1,ASTPAGRGNQPQH
TRBJ2-1,TRBV28,.,ASSFVAGLEDEQF
TRBJ1-1,TRBV14,.,ASSHRFGTEAF
TRBJ1-1,TRBV6-2/TRBV6-3,.,ASSYVGTNTEAF
TRBJ2-3,TRBV7-2,.,ASSRRLSTDTQY
TRBJ1-3,TRBV28,TRBD1,ASSRDRGIRPGNTIY
TRBJ1-2,TRBV7-2,.,ASSAAGVDYGYT
TRBJ1-5,TRBV6-5,.,ASSYTHDRSFNQPQH
TRBJ2-7,TRBV10-1,.,ASSAGTSYEQY
TRBJ1-5,TRBV10-3,.,ATADTGTIYSNQPQH
TRBJ1-1,TRBV12-3/TRBV12-4,.,ASSRGVNTEAF
TRBJ1-2,TRBV15,TRBD1,ATSGAGTGPYGYT
TRBJ2-2,TRBV27,.,ASSFIGAAGELF
TRBJ2-7,TRBV5-1,TRBD1,ASSDGTALIREQY
TRBJ1-1,TRBV5-1,TRBD1,ASPPPGQGFKNTEAF
TRBJ2-3,TRBV20-1,TRBD2,SASLAGEGTDTQY
TRBJ1-5,TRBV7-8,.,ASSLGPGMSNQPQH
TRBJ1-2,TRBV6-2/TRBV6-3,.,AGSDPLEQGSVYHGYT
TRBJ1-1,TRBV7-9,.,ASSLDSITEAF
TRBJ2-1,TRBV10-3,.,AISARDLAYNEQF
TRBJ1-2,TRBV9,.,ASSVGAEANYGYT
TRBJ1-2,TRBV12-3/TRBV12-4,.,ASSLAQLRGWRIDGYT
TRBJ2-5,TRBV28,.,ASRQIQETQY
TRBJ2-2,TRBV6-2/TRBV6-3,TRBD1,ATPKRPGTEVYANTGELF
TRBJ2-5,TRBV7-9,TRBD1,ASSHPTGDEYQETQY
TRBJ2-3,TRBV19,TRBD2,ASGTSGSTDTQY
TRBJ1-1,TRBV7-8,.,ASSLAPGAGDTEAF
TRBJ2-7,TRBV7-3,TRBD2,ASSPELSGSRPYEQY
TRBJ1-2,TRBV5-1,.,ASSLVDTSNYGYT
TRBJ2-1,TRBV20-1,.,SAPNSGDSSYNEQF
TRBJ1-4,TRBV5-1,.,ASSGGGDEKLF
TRBJ2-1,TRBV7-9,TRBD2,ASKSASGMSPYNEQF
TRBJ2-1,TRBV4-2,TRBD2,ASSQAAGAFYNEQF
TRBJ2-5,TRBV7-8,.,ASSRRGRQNLETQY
TRBJ2-1,TRBV7-9,.,ASSPPIGGNEQF
TRBJ2-5,TRBV7-3,TRBD2,ASGPGVAGVGETQY
TRBJ2-7,TRBV12-3/TRBV12-4,.,ASRGAGTYEQY
TRBJ1-2,TRBV3-1,.,ASSRTEQGYT
TRBJ2-3,TRBV7-2,.,ASSSPRGRPSTDTQY
TRBJ1-3,TRBV11-2,.,ASSLNGYTIY
TRBJ1-1,TRBV19,.,ASSTGAATFEAF
TRBJ2-1,TRBV5-8,.,ASSTGTGVEEQF
TRBJ2-4,TRBV6-2/TRBV6-3,.,ASSYRGGLAKNIQY
TRBJ1-4,TRBV12-3/TRBV12-4,.,ASSFGLPNEKLF
TRBJ2-1,TRBV20-1,TRBD1,SAPGQERSYNEQF
TRBJ2-2,TRBV6-4,.,ASSEDYYTGELF
TRBJ1-5,TRBV6-1,.,ASSVQGTQNQPQH
TRBJ2-5,TRBV7-9,.,ASSLSRSAETQY
TRBJ2-7,TRBV27,TRBD2,ASSILATGEQY
TRBJ1-2,TRBV5-1,.,ASSLGIDRLNYGYT
TRBJ1-6,TRBV27,TRBD1,ASSYTSGQINSPLH
TRBJ2-7,TRBV20-1,.,SARDLGVEQY
TRBJ2-7,TRBV18,.,ASSLSPGPTYEQY